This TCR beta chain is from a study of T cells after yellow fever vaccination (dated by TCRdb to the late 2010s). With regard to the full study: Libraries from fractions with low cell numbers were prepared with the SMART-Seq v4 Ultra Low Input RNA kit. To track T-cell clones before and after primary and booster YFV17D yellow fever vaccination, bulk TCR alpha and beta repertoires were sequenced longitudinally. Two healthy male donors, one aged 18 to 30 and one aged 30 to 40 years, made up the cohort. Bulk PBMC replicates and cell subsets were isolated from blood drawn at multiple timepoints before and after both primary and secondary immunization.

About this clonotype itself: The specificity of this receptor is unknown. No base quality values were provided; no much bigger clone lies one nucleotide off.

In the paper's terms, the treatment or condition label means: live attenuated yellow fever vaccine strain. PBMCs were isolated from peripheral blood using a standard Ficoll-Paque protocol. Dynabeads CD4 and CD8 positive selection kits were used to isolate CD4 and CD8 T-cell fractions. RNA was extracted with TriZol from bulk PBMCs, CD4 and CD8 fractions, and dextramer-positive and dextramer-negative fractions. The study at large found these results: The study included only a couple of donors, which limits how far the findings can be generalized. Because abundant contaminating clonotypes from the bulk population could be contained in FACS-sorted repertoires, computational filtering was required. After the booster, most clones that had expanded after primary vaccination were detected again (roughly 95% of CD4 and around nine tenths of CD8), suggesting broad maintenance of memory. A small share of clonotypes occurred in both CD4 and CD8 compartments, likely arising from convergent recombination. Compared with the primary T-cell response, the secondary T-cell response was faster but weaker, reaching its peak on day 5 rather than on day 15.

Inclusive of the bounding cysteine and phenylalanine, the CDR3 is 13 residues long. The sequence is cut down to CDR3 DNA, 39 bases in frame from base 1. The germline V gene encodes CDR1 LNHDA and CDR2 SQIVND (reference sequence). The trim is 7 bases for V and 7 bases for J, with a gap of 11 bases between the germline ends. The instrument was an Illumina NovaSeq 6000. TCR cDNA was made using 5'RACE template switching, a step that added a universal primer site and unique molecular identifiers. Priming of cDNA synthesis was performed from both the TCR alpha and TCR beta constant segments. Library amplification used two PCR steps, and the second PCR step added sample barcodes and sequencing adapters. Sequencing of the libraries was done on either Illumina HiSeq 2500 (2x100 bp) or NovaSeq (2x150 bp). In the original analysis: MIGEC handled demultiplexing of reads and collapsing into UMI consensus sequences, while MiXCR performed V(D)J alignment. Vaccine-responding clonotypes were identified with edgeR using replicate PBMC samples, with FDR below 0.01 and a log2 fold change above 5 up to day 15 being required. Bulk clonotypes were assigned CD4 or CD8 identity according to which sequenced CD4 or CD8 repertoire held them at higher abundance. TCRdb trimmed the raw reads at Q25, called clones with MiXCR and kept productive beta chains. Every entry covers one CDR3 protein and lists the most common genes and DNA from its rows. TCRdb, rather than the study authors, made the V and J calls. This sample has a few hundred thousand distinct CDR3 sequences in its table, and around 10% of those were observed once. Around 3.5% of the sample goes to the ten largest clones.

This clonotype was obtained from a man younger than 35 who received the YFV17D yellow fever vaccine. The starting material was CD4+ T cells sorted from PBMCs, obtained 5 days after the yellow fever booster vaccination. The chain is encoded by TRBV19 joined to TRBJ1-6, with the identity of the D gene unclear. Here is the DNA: TGTGCCAGTAACCCTCTCAGGAATTCACCCCTCCACTTT. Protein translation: CASNPLRNSPLHF.